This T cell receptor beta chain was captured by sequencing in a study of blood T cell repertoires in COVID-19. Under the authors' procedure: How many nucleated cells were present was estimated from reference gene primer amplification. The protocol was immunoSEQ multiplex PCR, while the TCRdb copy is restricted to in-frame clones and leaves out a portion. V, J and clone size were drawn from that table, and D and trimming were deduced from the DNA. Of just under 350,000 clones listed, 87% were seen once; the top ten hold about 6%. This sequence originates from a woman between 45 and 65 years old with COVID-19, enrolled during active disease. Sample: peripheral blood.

Here the CDR3 DNA reads TGTGCCAGCAGTTTAGGAGGGACCAAAAACATTCAGTACTTC. Translation gives CASSLGGTKNIQYF. The chain has TRBV28 and TRBJ2-4, with a tentative D call TRBD2 (6 bases). The germline V gene has CDR1 MDHEN and CDR2 SYDVKM. The CDR3 is 14 residues long. V was clipped by 2 bases and J by 2 bases, with 7 bases between them. The complete variable domain, with remaining parts taken from reference TRBV28 and TRBJ2-4, reads DVKVTQSSRYLVKRTGEKVFLECVQDMDHENMFWYRQDPGLGLRLIYFSYDVKMKEKGDIPEGYSVSREKKERFSLILESASTNQTSMYLCASSLGGTKNIQYFGAGTRLSVL.